Described below is a single T cell receptor (beta chain) sequence and its context. One junction end disagrees with the germline gene, perhaps due to a read error. The entry originates in a study of Ad26.COV2.S vaccination and SARS-CoV-2 variants. The CDR3 is 15 residues long. CDR1 is SQVTM, CDR2 ANQGSEA, per germline. The treatment here: roughly 19 received Ad26.COV2.S at low or high dose, single or two shots; a few received placebo; per-sample allocation not given. Sampling occurred on day 63 after the first vaccine or placebo injection. TCRdb's copy holds only in-frame clones and misses some; the assay was immunoSEQ multiplex PCR. The profile shows around 300,000 clones, around 89% of them singletons.

Sequences were derived from peripheral blood, sampled in a trial of Ad26.COV2.S vaccine versus placebo. The V gene is TRBV29-1, the J gene TRBJ2-6; D perhaps matches TRBD2 (5 bases). This TCR was recovered from a person aged 18-65 years who received the Ad26.COV2.S COVID-19 vaccine or a placebo. CDR3 coding DNA: TGCAGCGTTGGGACGGGATTTGTTGGGCCCAACGTCCTGACTTTC. This codes for CSVGTGFVGPNVLTF.